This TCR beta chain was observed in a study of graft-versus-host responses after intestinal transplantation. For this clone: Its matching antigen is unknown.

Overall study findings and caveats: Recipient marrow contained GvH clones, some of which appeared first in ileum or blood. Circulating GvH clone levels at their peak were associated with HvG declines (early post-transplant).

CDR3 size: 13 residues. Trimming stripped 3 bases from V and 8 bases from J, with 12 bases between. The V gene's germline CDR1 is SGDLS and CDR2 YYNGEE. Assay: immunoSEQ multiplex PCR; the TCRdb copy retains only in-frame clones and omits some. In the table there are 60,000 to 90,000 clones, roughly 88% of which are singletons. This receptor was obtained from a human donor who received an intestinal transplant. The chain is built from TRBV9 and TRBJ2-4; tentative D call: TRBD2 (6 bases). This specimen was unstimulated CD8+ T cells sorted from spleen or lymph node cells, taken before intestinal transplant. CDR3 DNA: TGTGCCAGCAGCGCGGGGGTGGCGGACATTCAGTACTTC. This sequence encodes CASSAGVADIQYF. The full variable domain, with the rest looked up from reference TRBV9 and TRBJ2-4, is DSGVTQTPKHLITATGQRVTLRCSPRSGDLSVYWYQQSLDQGLQFLIQYYNGEERAKGNILERFSAQQFPDLHSELNLSSLELGDSALYFCASSAGVADIQYFGAGTRLSVL.